The 30 T cell receptor beta chains given below trace back to one sample, sequenced in a study of CD4 T cells in relation to SARS-CoV-2 and coronaviruses. Unexposed donor CD4+ T cells date from about 2010-2018, before the COVID-19 pandemic. CD4+ T cells were isolated from the cells after roughly 11 days of culture. The protocol was immunoSEQ multiplex PCR, while the TCRdb copy is restricted to in-frame clones and leaves out a portion. This repertoire shows about 20,000 clones, roughly 81% found once; its top ten account for 20% to 25%. Their antigen targets remain unknown. Sequencing was done on a sample of CD4+ T cells from PBMCs, cultured in vitro. These receptor sequences come from a human donor in good health.

The chain couples TRBV3-1 (or the pseudogene TRBV3-2) to TRBJ1-4, with unresolved D. Trimming cost V 1 base and J 8 bases, with 5 bases left between them. The CDR3 extends over 12 amino acids. Germline V gives CDR1 LGHDT, CDR2 YNNKEL (reference sequence). In nucleotides, the CDR3 is TGTGCCAGCAGCCAAGGGCGGGAAAAACTGTTTTTT. As protein: CASSQGREKLFF.

V is TRBV18 and J is TRBJ1-1; the match to TRBD1 covers 9 bases. The CDR3 is 14 residues long. Per the germline V gene, CDR1 is KGHSH and CDR2 is LQKENI. Trimming removed 7 bases from V and 6 bases from J; junction bases left unmatched: 9. The CDR3 reads CASFPGQGVSEAFF. For the CDR3, the DNA is TGTGCCAGCTTCCCGGGACAGGGAGTTTCTGAAGCTTTCTTT.

This sequence joins TRBV11-2 and TRBJ2-7; D gene unclear. The germline V and J ends were trimmed by 2 bases and 0 bases, with 8 bases remaining between them. The CDR3 is made up of 14 amino acids. Germline-derived CDR1 and CDR2 are SGHAT and FQNNGV. CDR3 sequence: CASSLMGYSYEQYF. The CDR3 DNA is TGTGCCAGCAGCTTAATGGGGTACTCCTACGAGCAGTACTTC.

The V call is TRBV4-3, the J call TRBJ2-1; 12 bases line up with TRBD2. From germline, CDR1 is LGHNA and CDR2 YSLEER. This CDR3 region has 18 residues. After removal of 1 base from V and 8 bases from J, the junction contained 12 bases not matched to a gene. CDR3 amino acids: CASSQAWTSGTRGDEQFF. Written as DNA, the CDR3 is TGCGCCAGCAGCCAAGCATGGACTAGCGGGACGCGGGGGGATGAGCAGTTCTTC.

The rearrangement uses TRBV12-5 and TRBJ2-7; TRBD2 aligns across 8 bases. Germline V gene lookup returns CDR1 LGHNT and CDR2 FRNRAP. After removal of 7 bases from V and 3 bases from J, the junction contained 8 bases not matched to a gene. The CDR3 totals 14 residues. The CDR3 region is CASASGGAHYEQYF. In nucleotides, the CDR3 is TGTGCTAGTGCCTCCGGGGGGGCCCACTACGAGCAGTACTTC.

This sequence joins TRBV19 and TRBJ1-4, with TRBD1 identical over 7 bases. Trimming removed 4 bases from V and 1 base from J; junction bases left unmatched: 3. Per germline, CDR1 LNHDA and CDR2 SQIVND (reference sequence). The CDR3 loop spans 15 amino acids. CDR3: CASSSQGGTNEKLFF. The CDR3 coding sequence is TGTGCCAGTAGTAGTCAGGGGGGAACTAATGAAAAACTGTTTTTT.

The V gene is TRBV10-3, the J gene TRBJ1-2; D may be TRBD1 (5 bases). The CDR3 runs to 12 residues. Per the germline V gene, CDR1 is ENHRY and CDR2 is SYGVKD. Trimming cost V 3 bases and J 6 bases, with 8 bases left between them. The CDR3 is CAISEGAHGYTF. The CDR3 DNA is TGTGCCATCAGTGAAGGGGCGCATGGCTACACCTTC.

The J gene is TRBJ1-4, the V gene TRBV5-1, with a tentative D call TRBD1 (5 bases). Trimming removed 1 base from V and 6 bases from J, with 13 bases in between. This CDR3 contains 15 residues. The germline V gene encodes CDR1 SGHRS and CDR2 YFSETQ. CDR3 DNA sequence: TGCGCCAGCAGCTTGAGGGTCGGGGGGGATGAAAAACTGTTTTTT. It yields the protein CASSLRVGGDEKLFF.

This rearrangement joins TRBV6-5 to TRBJ2-7, with 8 bases that match TRBD2. Germline CDR1 reads MNHEY; CDR2 reads SVGAGI. The CDR3 consists of 16 residues. V shed 4 bases, J shed 3 bases, and the junction held 11 bases outside the gene matches. CDR3 in amino acids: CASSSGRFSGGYEQYF. The CDR3 DNA follows: TGTGCCAGCAGTTCCGGCCGGTTCAGCGGGGGCTACGAGCAGTACTTC.

Remarks on this clone: One end of the junction varies from germline; a read error may be responsible. V is TRBV7-7 and J is TRBJ2-5; maybe TRBD1 (6 bases). Germline assignment: CDR1 SSHAT and CDR2 FNYEAQ (reference sequence). The CDR3 extends over 15 amino acids. The CDR3 loop is CASSRQDRLQETQYF. CDR3 bases: TGTGCTAGCAGCCGTCAAGACAGGCTCCAAGAGACCCAGTACTTC.

The gene calls are TRBV2 and TRBJ1-1, with a weak D call TRBD1 (5 bases). Germline CDR1 and CDR2: SNHLY and FYNNEI. V was pared by 5 bases and J by 1 base, with 8 bases between. The CDR3 has 13 amino acids. The CDR3 DNA follows: TGTGCCAGCAGTAGCCAGGGGAACACTGAAGCTTTCTTT. It yields the protein CASSSQGNTEAFF.

V gene TRBV11-2 combines with J gene TRBJ2-5, with D unresolved. The CDR3 is 14 amino acids. CDR1 and CDR2 from the germline V gene are SGHAT and FQNNGV. Trimming cost V 2 bases and J 0 bases, with 7 bases left between them. CDR3 region: CASSLSYNQETQYF. In DNA, the CDR3 is TGTGCCAGCAGCTTATCATACAACCAAGAGACCCAGTACTTC. The whole variable domain, remainder taken from reference TRBV11-2 and TRBJ2-5, is EAGVAQSPRYKIIEKRQSVAFWCNPISGHATLYWYQQILGQGPKLLIQFQNNGVVDDSQLPKDRFSAERLKGVDSTLKIQPAKLEDSAVYLCASSLSYNQETQYFGPGTRLLVL.

The chain carries TRBV7-2 and TRBJ2-7; perhaps TRBD1 as D (5 bases). The germline gives CDR1 SGHTA, CDR2 FQGNSA. This CDR3 region has 14 residues. The V and J ends lost 6 bases and 2 bases respectively, with 14 bases between them. The CDR3 sequence: CASSQGVGTYEQYF. The DNA for the CDR3 is TGTGCCAGCAGTCAAGGGGTAGGAACCTACGAGCAGTACTTC.

The gene calls are TRBV7-2 and TRBJ2-5; tentatively, D is TRBD2 (5 bases). CDR1 is SGHTA and CDR2 is FQGNSA in the germline V gene. The CDR3 consists of 15 residues. V was pared by 1 base and J by 5 bases, with 14 bases between. This CDR3 is CASSLETRPWETQYF. The DNA for the CDR3 is TGTGCCAGCAGCTTAGAAACTAGACCGTGGGAGACCCAGTACTTC. Variable domain in full (rest from reference TRBV7-2 and TRBJ2-5): GAGVSQSPSNKVTEKGKDVELRCDPISGHTALYWYRQSLGQGLEFLIYFQGNSAPDKSGLPSDRFSAERTGGSVSTLTIQRTQQEDSAVYLCASSLETRPWETQYFGPGTRLLVL.

The chain is built from TRBV12-5 and TRBJ2-2; 9 nucleotides line up with TRBD2. Trimming took 0 bases from V and 5 from J; bases not matched to a gene: 7. Per the germline V gene, CDR1 is LGHNT and CDR2 is FRNRAP. This CDR3 is built from 17 residues. CDR3 DNA sequence: TGTGCTAGTGGTTTGGTAACGCGGGGGGGCCGTACCGGGGAGCTGTTTTTT. Encoded protein: CASGLVTRGGRTGELFF.

This rearrangement joins TRBV14 to TRBJ2-7; TRBD2 matches at 9 bases. The CDR3 is made up of 19 amino acids. From germline, CDR1 is SGHDN and CDR2 FVKESK. Losses at the gene ends were 0 bases for V and 0 bases for J; bases not matched to a gene: 12. CDR3 DNA sequence: TGTGCCAGCAGCCAAGATCCGAGACTAGCGGATCACAGCTCCTACGAGCAGTACTTC. This sequence encodes CASSQDPRLADHSSYEQYF.

V gene TRBV7-6 combines with J gene TRBJ2-5; 8 bases are shared with TRBD2. The CDR3 runs to 16 residues. The J segment lost 5 bases and the V segment lost 1 base, leaving 9 bases of the junction unmatched. CDR1 and CDR2 from the germline V gene are SGHVS and FNYEAQ. This chain's CDR3 is CASSLVGGETGETQYF. CDR3 in DNA: TGTGCCAGCAGCTTAGTCGGGGGGGAGACGGGCGAGACCCAGTACTTC.

The genes are TRBV18 and TRBJ1-4; D call uncertain. The CDR3 spans 14 residues. Trimming took off 2 bases at V and 5 bases at J, with 9 bases between the two ends. Germline CDR1 and CDR2: KGHSH and LQKENI. The DNA for the CDR3 is TGTGCCAGCTCACCAAACAGACGAAATGAAAAACTGTTTTTT. As protein: CASSPNRRNEKLFF. Drawing the rest from reference TRBV18 and TRBJ1-4, the complete variable domain is NAGVMQNPRHLVRRRGQEARLRCSPMKGHSHVYWYRQLPEEGLKFMVYLQKENIIDESGMPKERFSAEFPKEGPSILRIQQVVRGDSAAYFCASSPNRRNEKLFFGSGTQLSVL.

This chain connects TRBV5-1 to TRBJ2-5; 9 nucleotides align to TRBD1. Trimming at V came to 2 bases and at J to 7 bases, leaving 15 bases not matched to a gene. CDR1 and CDR2 from the germline V gene are SGHRS and YFSETQ. There are 17 residues in the CDR3. In DNA, the CDR3 is TGCGCCAGCAGCTTTACAGGGGGCCGGCGGGATCTAACGACCCAGTACTTC. Protein product: CASSFTGGRRDLTTQYF.

This sequence joins TRBV19 and TRBJ2-7; possibly TRBD1 or TRBD2 for D (5 bases each). In germline, CDR1 is LNHDA, CDR2 SQIVND (reference sequence). The CDR3 runs to 15 residues. V was shortened by 3 bases and J by 1 base, with 13 bases between the two germline ends. The CDR3 DNA follows: TGTGCCAGTAGTATTGACGGGGCCCCATCCTACGAGCAGTACTTC. Translating gives CASSIDGAPSYEQYF.

The chain combines TRBV2 with TRBJ2-5, with 10 bases fitting TRBD1. Germline trimming cut 6 bases from V and 4 bases from J; bases unmatched to any gene: 8. This CDR3 has 15 amino acids. Looked up from germline, CDR1 is SNHLY and CDR2 is FYNNEI. The CDR3 here is CASSSGQGFGETQYF. DNA for the CDR3: TGTGCCAGCAGCTCGGGACAGGGGTTTGGAGAGACCCAGTACTTC.

The chain uses TRBV6-5 and TRBJ2-1; 11 nucleotides agree with TRBD2. The CDR3 loop spans 14 amino acids. V was pared by 3 bases and J by 8 bases, with 3 bases of the junction left unmatched. Germline CDR1 MNHEY, CDR2 SVGAGI. CDR3 residues: CASSYTSGRHEQFF. The CDR3 DNA follows: TGTGCCAGCAGTTATACTAGCGGGAGACATGAGCAGTTCTTC.

This chain joins TRBV5-6 and TRBJ1-2; D is uncertain. The ends were cut back, 1 base at V and 1 base at J, with 11 bases in the middle. This CDR3 region has 15 residues. Germline V gene data show CDR1 as SGHDT and CDR2 as YYEEEE. CDR3 in DNA: TGTGCCAGCAGCTTGCCCGGCCGCGTTAACTATGGCTACACCTTC. Residues: CASSLPGRVNYGYTF.

The chain recombines TRBV2 with TRBJ2-5, with a possible D match to TRBD2 (5 bases). Germline V gene sequence: CDR1 SNHLY, CDR2 FYNNEI. V shed 6 bases and J shed 0 bases, with 11 bases lying between them. The CDR3 runs to 14 residues. In DNA form, the CDR3 reads TGTGCCAGCAGCAGAGGGAGAGACCAAGAGACCCAGTACTTC. Its protein is CASSRGRDQETQYF.

J is TRBJ2-7 and V is TRBV3-1 (or the pseudogene TRBV3-2); D not resolved. Trimming took off 3 bases at V and 3 bases at J, with 3 bases between the two ends. This CDR3 is 11 amino acids long. The V gene's germline CDR1 is LGHDT and CDR2 YNNKEL (reference sequence). The CDR3 DNA reads TGTGCCAGCAGCCAGTTCTACGAGCAGTACTTC. Protein: CASSQFYEQYF.

The chain carries TRBV30 and TRBJ1-2; tentative D call: TRBD1 (5 bases). V was clipped by 0 bases and J by 7 bases, with 12 bases between them. Germline loops: CDR1 GTSNPN, CDR2 SVGIG (reference sequence). The CDR3 has 13 amino acids. CDR3 nucleotides: TGTGCCTGGAGTGTAGGGGTAACGGGTGGCTACACCTTC. Protein product: CAWSVGVTGGYTF.

The sample holds a few counts of this clone. The J gene is TRBJ1-3, the V gene TRBV18; no definite D call. The CDR3 covers 14 residues. V was shortened by 3 bases and J by 4 bases, with 10 bases between the two germline ends. Germline CDR1 KGHSH, CDR2 LQKENI. CDR3 region: CASSPTREGNTIYF. The CDR3 nucleotides read TGTGCCAGCTCACCGACCCGAGAAGGAAACACCATATATTTT.

This rearrangement joins TRBV10-3 to TRBJ2-3, with no clear D. This CDR3 has 12 residues. V lost 0 bases to trimming and J lost 6 bases, with 4 bases between them. Germline V lookup: CDR1 ENHRY, CDR2 SYGVKD. Written as DNA, the CDR3 is TGTGCCATCAGTGAGTCGGCCGATACGCAGTATTTT. It is translated as CAISESADTQYF.

The chain couples TRBV3-1 (or the pseudogene TRBV3-2) to TRBJ2-4; weak D call: TRBD2 (6 bases). CDR3 length: 13 residues. V was cut by 1 base and J by 8 bases, with 9 bases left in between. In germline, CDR1 is LGHDT, CDR2 YNNKEL (reference sequence). In nucleotides, the CDR3 is TGTGCCAGCAGCCAAGTGGGGGGTGACATTCAGTACTTC. It translates to CASSQVGGDIQYF.

This chain uses TRBV3-1 (or the pseudogene TRBV3-2) with TRBJ2-6; D tentatively reads TRBD1 or TRBD2 (5 bases each). Germline-derived CDR1 and CDR2 are LGHDT and YNNKEL (reference sequence). The CDR3 loop spans 21 amino acids. V was pared by 5 bases and J by 0 bases, with 26 bases between. The CDR3 is CASSSQNRMGRPNSGANVLTF. In DNA form, the CDR3 reads TGTGCCAGCAGCAGCCAAAACCGAATGGGACGGCCCAACTCTGGGGCCAACGTCCTGACTTTC.